These T cell receptor beta chains were read from a single sample in a study of T cell changes during pregnancy in multiple sclerosis. TCRdb keeps only in-frame clones here, not all; method: immunoSEQ multiplex PCR. This sample has roughly 70,000 clones; over 80% occur once, and the top ten carry under 3%. The sequences come from peripheral blood, collected before pregnancy. Receptor source: a female donor with multiple sclerosis, enrolled in a pregnancy study. Both conserved end residues are part of each CDR3. A D gene is named only where the DNA matches it firmly. Only part of the rows carry a size: once, few, many, or a class if the clone is expanded.

size: .; V: TRBV7-8; J: TRBJ2-5; D: TRBD2; DNA: TGTGCCAGCAGCCCCGGCCGTACTAGCGGGAGAGGGCAAGAGACCCAGTACTTC; CDR3: CASSPGRTSGRGQETQYF
size: .; V: TRBV4-3; J: TRBJ1-2; D: .; DNA: TGCGCCAGCAGCCCTCCGGGACAACTGGGAGGCTACACCTTC; CDR3: CASSPPGQLGGYTF
size: .; V: TRBV30; J: TRBJ1-6; D: .; DNA: TGTGCCTGCGGGGGTAATTCACCCCTCCACTTT; CDR3: CACGGNSPLHF
size: .; V: TRBV29-1; J: TRBJ1-5; D: .; DNA: TGCAGCGTTGTGACAGTATTAGGTCAGCCCCAGCATTTT; CDR3: CSVVTVLGQPQHF
size: once; V: TRBV29-1; J: TRBJ1-1; D: .; DNA: TGCAGCGTTGAAGATTTAATTCCCACCTCGGACACTGAAGCTTTCTTT; CDR3: CSVEDLIPTSDTEAFF
size: .; V: TRBV4-2; J: TRBJ2-1; D: TRBD2; DNA: TGTGCCAGCAGCCAAGGAAGCGGGACTAGCGGGATACAGGAGCAGTTCTTC; CDR3: CASSQGSGTSGIQEQFF
size: .; V: TRBV20-1; J: TRBJ2-3; D: .; DNA: TGCAGTGCTAGGAGCGGCTATACGCAGTATTTT; CDR3: CSARSGYTQYF
size: .; V: TRBV5-6; J: TRBJ2-3; D: TRBD2; DNA: TGTGCCAGCTCACTAGCGGGAGGGCCTCGGGGGGCAGATACGCAGTATTTT; CDR3: CASSLAGGPRGADTQYF
size: .; V: TRBV19; J: TRBJ2-6; D: .; DNA: TGTGCCAGTAGCAGACCGGGACAAAGATCTGGGGCCAACGTCCTGACTTTC; CDR3: CASSRPGQRSGANVLTF
size: .; V: TRBV27; J: TRBJ2-1; D: .; DNA: TGTGCCAGCAGTTGGTCCGGGGGTCCATACAATGAGCAGTTCTTC; CDR3: CASSWSGGPYNEQFF
size: .; V: TRBV30; J: TRBJ2-1; D: .; DNA: TGTGCCTGGAGTCCCTCTCCCGGTGCGGTTATCTTCGATGAGCAGTTCTTC; CDR3: CAWSPSPGAVIFDEQFF
size: .; V: TRBV5-5; J: TRBJ1-5; D: .; DNA: TGTGCCAGCAGCTTGGGTCACAGCAATAGCAATCAGCCCCAGCATTTT; CDR3: CASSLGHSNSNQPQHF
size: .; V: TRBV6-4; J: TRBJ2-2; D: TRBD2; DNA: TGTGCCAGCAGAGGACTAGCGGGAGACACCGGGGAGCTGTTTTTT; CDR3: CASRGLAGDTGELFF
size: .; V: TRBV28; J: TRBJ2-3; D: TRBD2; DNA: TGTGCCAGCAGCCTAAACCTACTAGCGGGGGGTCCTCGTTTT; CDR3: CASSLNLLAGGPRF
size: .; V: TRBV7-2; J: TRBJ2-7; D: .; DNA: TGTGCCAGCAGCTTTAGCCAAGTGCAGTACTTC; CDR3: CASSFSQVQYF
size: .; V: TRBV6-5; J: TRBJ2-1; D: TRBD1; DNA: TGTGCCAGCAGGCGACAGGGGAGCAACAATGAGCAGTTCTTC; CDR3: CASRRQGSNNEQFF
size: .; V: TRBV6-4; J: TRBJ2-2; D: TRBD2; DNA: TGTGCCAGCAGTGGACTAGCGGGAGGGCCGACTTTCGCCGGGGAGCTGTTTTTT; CDR3: CASSGLAGGPTFAGELFF
size: many; V: TRBV4-2; J: TRBJ2-7; D: TRBD1; DNA: TGTGCCAGCAGCCACGGACAGGGCTTAGTTCGGTACTTC; CDR3: CASSHGQGLVRYF
size: .; V: TRBV4-3; J: TRBJ2-7; D: .; DNA: TGCGCCAGCAGCCAAGGCCCCAACACACCCGACGAGCAGTACTTC; CDR3: CASSQGPNTPDEQYF
size: .; V: TRBV11-2; J: TRBJ1-1; D: .; DNA: TGTGCCAGCAGTTATTCCGTAATGAACACTGAAGCTTTCTTT; CDR3: CASSYSVMNTEAFF
size: .; V: TRBV5-4; J: TRBJ2-7; D: TRBD2; DNA: TGTGCCAGCAGCTTGGTCGGGGGAGGGCATAGGGAGCAGTACTTC; CDR3: CASSLVGGGHREQYF
size: .; V: TRBV5-4; J: TRBJ2-7; D: .; DNA: TGTGCCAGCAGCTTGGTCACTAGCAGCGAGCAGTACTTC; CDR3: CASSLVTSSEQYF
size: .; V: TRBV11-3; J: TRBJ2-5; D: TRBD1; DNA: TGTGCCAGCAGCCCAACAGGGGGCGGGCGAGAGACCCAGTACTTC; CDR3: CASSPTGGGRETQYF
size: .; V: TRBV10-3; J: TRBJ1-4; D: TRBD1; DNA: TGTGCCATCAGTGAGGGGACAGGGGCTAATGAAAAACTGTTTTTT; CDR3: CAISEGTGANEKLFF
size: .; V: TRBV11-3; J: TRBJ2-1; D: TRBD1; DNA: TGTGCCAGCAGCACCCGGGACAGGGTCTACAATGAGCAGTTCTTC; CDR3: CASSTRDRVYNEQFF
size: .; V: TRBV7-8; J: TRBJ2-3; D: TRBD2; DNA: TGTGCCAGCAGCTTACAGTACCCGATTTCGGCCGCTAGCGGAAGATCAGATACGCAGTATTTT; CDR3: CASSLQYPISAASGRSDTQYF
size: .; V: TRBV29-1; J: TRBJ2-1; D: TRBD2; DNA: TGCAGCGTTTGGACTAGTTACAATGAGCAGTTCTTC; CDR3: CSVWTSYNEQFF
size: .; V: TRBV30; J: TRBJ2-2; D: TRBD2; DNA: TGTGCCTGGAGTGTACCCGGACTAGCGGGAGGCGGTCGGGGAGCTGTTTTT; CDR3: CAWSVPGLAGGGRGAVF
size: .; V: TRBV9; J: TRBJ1-5; D: .; DNA: TGTGCCAGCAGCGAAGCAGGGGTGAGCAATCAGCCCCAGCATTTT; CDR3: CASSEAGVSNQPQHF
size: .; V: TRBV15; J: TRBJ2-7; D: .; DNA: TGTGCCACCAGCAGGGGAGGGGCAGGGGAGCCCTACGAGCAGTACTTC; CDR3: CATSRGGAGEPYEQYF
size: .; V: TRBV11-3; J: TRBJ2-3; D: .; DNA: TGTGCCAGCAGGGGAGCCGAAGATACGCAGTATTTT; CDR3: CASRGAEDTQYF
size: .; V: TRBV19; J: TRBJ2-7; D: .; DNA: TGTGCCAGTAGAATCGGACACCCGAGCTCCTACGAGCAGTACTTC; CDR3: CASRIGHPSSYEQYF
size: .; V: TRBV5-4; J: TRBJ2-3; D: TRBD2; DNA: TGTGCCACAGACGCGGGGGGACGAACAGATACGCAGTATTTT; CDR3: CATDAGGRTDTQYF
size: .; V: TRBV21-1; J: TRBJ2-3; D: .; DNA: TGTGCCAGCAGCAGAAGACTAGCGGGGCTGAGGGTCGCAGATACGCAGTATTTT; CDR3: CASSRRLAGLRVADTQYF
size: .; V: TRBV6-5; J: TRBJ2-7; D: .; DNA: TGTGCCAGCACCCTGACGGGACATTCGATCTACGAGCAGTACTTC; CDR3: CASTLTGHSIYEQYF
size: .; V: TRBV15; J: TRBJ2-1; D: TRBD2; DNA: TGTGCCACCAGCAGAGCTCCAGGACTAGCGGGAGGGTACAATGAGCAGTTCTTC; CDR3: CATSRAPGLAGGYNEQFF
size: .; V: TRBV6-5; J: TRBJ1-5; D: .; DNA: TGTGCCAGCAGTTACTCGCCGGAGCAGCCCCAGCATTTT; CDR3: CASSYSPEQPQHF
size: .; V: TRBV29-1; J: TRBJ2-7; D: TRBD2; DNA: TGCAGCGTTGAAGTGTGGGGGGGACACGAGCAGTACTTC; CDR3: CSVEVWGGHEQYF
size: .; V: TRBV11-2; J: TRBJ2-7; D: .; DNA: TGTGCCAGCAGCTCCTCCGGGGCCTACGAGCAGTACTTC; CDR3: CASSSSGAYEQYF
size: few; V: TRBV11-2; J: TRBJ1-1; D: .; DNA: TGTGCCAGCAGCTTGGAGGAGTACACTGAAGCTTTCTTT; CDR3: CASSLEEYTEAFF